The rows below give T cell receptor beta chains drawn from one sample of a study of T cells after yellow fever vaccination. TCRdb re-analysed the 5' RACE reads in MiXCR, keeping a single row per CDR3 protein. The data show roughly 350,000 distinct CDR3 sequences, about 4% seen once. The sequenced sample was PBMCs, obtained 5 days after the yellow fever booster vaccination. All receptors come from a man aged 18-30 years who received the YFV17D yellow fever vaccine. CDR3s include the opening cysteine and the closing phenylalanine or tryptophan. The order of the fields is clone size, J gene, D gene, V gene, CDR3 protein, CDR3 DNA. D genes are given only for firm matches. Clone size is given for some rows only: seen once, a few or many times, or a class if the clone is expanded.

size: many; J: TRBJ2-2; D: TRBD2; V: TRBV5-1; CDR3: CASSPETSGGLISTGELFF; DNA: TGCGCCAGCAGCCCGGAGACTAGCGGGGGACTAATCAGCACCGGGGAGCTGTTTTTT
size: many; J: TRBJ2-1; D: .; V: TRBV11-2; CDR3: CASSRLEVTTLGNEQFF; DNA: TGTGCCAGCAGCCGCCTGGAGGTGACAACATTAGGGAATGAGCAGTTCTTC
size: .; J: TRBJ1-2; D: .; V: TRBV19; CDR3: CASSPSGGAGYGYTF; DNA: TGTGCCAGTAGTCCAAGCGGAGGAGCTGGCTATGGCTACACCTTC
size: many; J: TRBJ1-6; D: .; V: TRBV7-6; CDR3: CASSTREYNSPLHF; DNA: TGTGCCAGCAGCACCAGGGAATATAATTCACCCCTCCACTTT
size: .; J: TRBJ2-1; D: .; V: TRBV12-5; CDR3: CASKQQGGYNEQFF; DNA: TGTGCTAGTAAGCAACAGGGTGGCTACAATGAGCAGTTCTTC
size: .; J: TRBJ2-2; D: TRBD1; V: TRBV5-1; CDR3: CASSLGQGIETGELFF; DNA: TGCGCCAGCAGCCTAGGACAGGGAATAGAGACCGGGGAGCTGTTTTTT
size: few; J: TRBJ1-2; D: TRBD1; V: TRBV20-1; CDR3: CSASQGANYGYTF; DNA: TGCAGTGCTTCACAGGGGGCTAACTATGGCTACACCTTC
size: few; J: TRBJ2-5; D: .; V: TRBV27; CDR3: CASSLSGGGTWAETQYF; DNA: TGTGCCAGCAGTTTATCAGGGGGGGGGACTTGGGCGGAGACCCAGTACTTC
size: .; J: TRBJ2-3; D: .; V: TRBV6-2/TRBV6-3; CDR3: CASSIVGGADTQYF; DNA: TGTGCCAGCAGTATAGTCGGGGGCGCGGATACGCAGTATTTT
size: few; J: TRBJ2-1; D: TRBD2; V: TRBV5-1; CDR3: CASSLVTSGGYNEQFF; DNA: TGCGCCAGCAGCTTGGTGACTAGCGGGGGTTACAATGAGCAGTTCTTC
size: .; J: TRBJ1-2; D: TRBD1; V: TRBV10-3; CDR3: CAISESQGATYGYTF; DNA: TGTGCCATCAGTGAGTCCCAGGGGGCCACCTATGGCTACACCTTC
size: .; J: TRBJ2-3; D: TRBD2; V: TRBV12-3/TRBV12-4; CDR3: CASSLSGGAADTQYF; DNA: TGTGCCAGCAGTTTAAGCGGGGGGGCAGCAGATACGCAGTATTTT
size: few; J: TRBJ2-1; D: TRBD2; V: TRBV10-3; CDR3: CAIRATSGESNEQFF; DNA: TGTGCCATCAGGGCGACTAGCGGGGAGTCCAATGAGCAGTTCTTC
size: many; J: TRBJ2-1; D: .; V: TRBV7-2; CDR3: CASSLNAANSQFF; DNA: TGTGCCAGCAGCTTAAATGCGGCCAATTCCCAGTTCTTC
size: many; J: TRBJ2-3; D: TRBD2; V: TRBV5-1; CDR3: CASSPSTSGGTDTQYF; DNA: TGCGCCAGCAGCCCCTCAACTAGCGGGGGCACAGATACGCAGTATTTT
size: .; J: TRBJ2-5; D: TRBD2; V: TRBV6-1; CDR3: CASSEGFSGTREETQYF; DNA: TGTGCCAGCAGTGAGGGGTTCTCCGGGACTAGAGAAGAGACCCAGTACTTC
size: many; J: TRBJ2-7; D: TRBD1; V: TRBV5-6; CDR3: CASSGGQGYEQYF; DNA: TGTGCCAGCAGCGGGGGACAGGGATACGAGCAGTACTTC